The sample holds a few counts of the clone carrying this TCR beta chain. No antigen is known for it. TCRdb re-called the 5' RACE reads through MiXCR, storing one row per CDR3 protein. This sample has some 600,000 distinct CDR3 sequences, with about 18% found just once. The source of the sample is a study of T-cell memory formation after mild COVID-19. About the study: Largely, the TCR clusters proved donor specific. Whole-study findings and limits: Clones that contracted clustered mainly in CM and EM if CD4+ and in EMRA if CD8+. Day 15 to 85 contractors were CD4/CD8 balanced; later expanders leaned CD4+.

CDR1 is KGHSH, CDR2 LQKENI, per germline. Trimming cost V 0 bases and J 4 bases, with 18 bases left between them. The CDR3 covers 17 residues. The specimen was PBMCs or a T cell subset sorted from them (not recorded which). This receptor was obtained from an adult woman who had mild COVID-19 (a few samples of this study predate the infection). Cell type and time point are not known. V and J are TRBV18 and TRBJ1-2; D is perhaps TRBD1 (5 bases). The CDR3 reads CASSPPIQGPSSYGYTF. The CDR3 DNA follows: TGTGCCAGCTCACCACCGATCCAGGGACCGTCCTCCTATGGCTACACCTTC.